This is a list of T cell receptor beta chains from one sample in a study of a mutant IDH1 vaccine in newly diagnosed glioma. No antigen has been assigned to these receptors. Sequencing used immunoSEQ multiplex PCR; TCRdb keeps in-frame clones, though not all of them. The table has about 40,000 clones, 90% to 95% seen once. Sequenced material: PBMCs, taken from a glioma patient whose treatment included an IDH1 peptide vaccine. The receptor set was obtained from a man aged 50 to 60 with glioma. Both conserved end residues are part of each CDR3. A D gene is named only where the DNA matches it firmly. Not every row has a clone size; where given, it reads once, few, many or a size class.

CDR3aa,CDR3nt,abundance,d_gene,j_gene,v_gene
CASSLAFDRNTGELFF,TGTGCCAGCAGCTTAGCGTTTGACAGGAACACCGGGGAGCTGTTTTTT,once,.,TRBJ2-2,TRBV7-2
CASSSGQGVYEQYF,TGTGCCAGCAGTTCCGGACAGGGGGTCTACGAGCAGTACTTC,.,TRBD1,TRBJ2-7,TRBV28
CASSDALGQPQHF,TGTGCCAGCAGTGATGCCTTGGGACAGCCCCAGCATTTT,once,.,TRBJ1-5,TRBV2
CASSPPTGIGYTF,TGTGCCAGCAGCCCACCTACAGGAATTGGCTACACCTTC,.,.,TRBJ1-2,TRBV7-9
CASSYQPSGRANEQFF,TGTGCCAGCAGTTACCAACCCAGCGGGAGAGCCAATGAGCAGTTCTTC,.,TRBD2,TRBJ2-1,TRBV6-5
CASTPRAANTGELFF,TGTGCCAGCACCCCCCGGGCCGCGAACACCGGGGAGCTGTTTTTT,.,.,TRBJ2-2,TRBV2
CASSFAGDNEQFF,TGCGCCAGCAGCTTCGCAGGGGACAATGAGCAGTTCTTC,.,.,TRBJ2-1,TRBV5-1
CASGGEAQAGELFF,TGTGCCAGCGGAGGGGAGGCCCAAGCCGGGGAGCTGTTTTTT,.,.,TRBJ2-2,TRBV7-9
CASSLGGGSGANVLTF,TGTGCCAGCAGCTTAGGGGGAGGGTCTGGGGCCAACGTCCTGACTTTC,.,TRBD2,TRBJ2-6,TRBV7-9
CASSFSGMANEQFF,TGTGCCAGCAGTTTCAGCGGGATGGCAAATGAGCAGTTCTTC,few,TRBD2,TRBJ2-1,TRBV27
CASSLAFGSSGSPLHF,TGTGCCAGCAGCTTGGCCTTTGGGTCGAGTGGATCACCCCTCCACTTT,.,.,TRBJ1-6,TRBV5-8
CASSWTGGNEQFF,TGTGCCAGCAGCTGGACAGGGGGCAATGAGCAGTTCTTC,.,TRBD1,TRBJ2-1,TRBV7-9
CASSKVERELEETQYF,TGTGCCAGCAGCAAAGTGGAGCGGGAGCTTGAAGAGACCCAGTACTTC,.,.,TRBJ2-5,TRBV21-1
CASSYKGRRGYGYTF,TGTGCCAGCAGTTATAAGGGCAGGCGGGGCTATGGCTACACCTTC,.,.,TRBJ1-2,TRBV6-5
CASSVTGGAQETQYF,TGTGCCAGCAGTGTAACCGGGGGGGCGCAAGAGACCCAGTACTTC,.,TRBD2,TRBJ2-5,TRBV2
CASSQSAGSPGFGKLFF,TGCGCCAGCAGTCAATCGGCGGGCAGTCCGGGCTTCGGAAAACTGTTTTTT,.,.,TRBJ1-4,TRBV23-1
CASSESGIGVSSPLHF,TGTGCCAGCAGTGAATCTGGGATAGGGGTTTCCTCACCCCTCCACTTT,.,.,TRBJ1-6,TRBV25-1
CASSNRQDNQPFF,TGCGCCAGCAGCAACCGACAGGATAACCAGCCGTTCTTC,.,.,TRBJ2-1,TRBV5-1
CASSHGQGDGYTF,TGTGCCAGCAGTCACGGACAGGGAGATGGCTACACCTTC,.,TRBD1,TRBJ1-2,TRBV28
CASTYGGYTEAFF,TGTGCCAGCACCTACGGGGGGTACACTGAAGCTTTCTTT,.,.,TRBJ1-1,TRBV28